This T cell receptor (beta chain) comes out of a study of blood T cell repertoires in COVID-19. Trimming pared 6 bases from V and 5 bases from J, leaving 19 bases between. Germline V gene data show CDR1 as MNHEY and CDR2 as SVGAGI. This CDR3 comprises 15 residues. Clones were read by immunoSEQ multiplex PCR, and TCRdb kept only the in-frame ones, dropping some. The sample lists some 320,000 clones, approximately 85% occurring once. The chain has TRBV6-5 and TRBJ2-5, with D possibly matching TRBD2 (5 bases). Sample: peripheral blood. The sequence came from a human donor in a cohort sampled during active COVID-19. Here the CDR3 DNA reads TGTGCCAGCAGCCCCCGCCACCTAGCTCGGGAGACCCAGTACTTC. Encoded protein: CASSPRHLARETQYF.